One sample yielded the 7 T cell receptor beta chains listed below, sequenced in a study of blood T cell repertoires in COVID-19. The assay was immunoSEQ multiplex PCR, and TCRdb's table has in-frame clones only and misses some. The data hold approximately 440,000 clones, with around 90% observed a single time. Sequencing was performed on PBMCs or T cells enriched from blood (not recorded which). Every receptor here comes from a man between 18 and 35 years old who had recovered from COVID-19.

The V and J genes are TRBV19 and TRBJ2-1; 10 bases agree with TRBD2. V gave up 3 bases and J gave up 8 bases; unmatched junction bases: 7. The CDR3 totals 15 residues. The germline V gene encodes CDR1 LNHDA and CDR2 SQIVND (reference sequence). The CDR3 sequence: CASSIPAGGGDEQFF. CDR3 sequence (DNA): TGTGCCAGTAGTATCCCAGCGGGAGGGGGTGATGAGCAGTTCTTC.

The chain combines TRBV7-9 with TRBJ2-2; D not resolved. This CDR3 spans 13 amino acids. V was clipped by 5 bases and J by 6 bases, with 10 bases between them. Germline loops: CDR1 SEHNR, CDR2 FQNEAQ (reference sequence). CDR3 DNA: TGTGCCAGCAGCCCCCTAGTTTCCGGGGAGCTGTTTTTT. Amino acids: CASSPLVSGELFF.

A single count supports this clone. The chain employs TRBV18 and TRBJ2-1; 10 nucleotides align to TRBD1. V gave up 8 bases and J gave up 3 bases; unmatched junction bases: 1. The CDR3 totals 13 residues. Germline values: CDR1 KGHSH, CDR2 LQKENI. The CDR3 DNA is TGTGCCAGCAGGACAGGGGGCTACAATGAGCAGTTCTTC. Protein product: CASRTGGYNEQFF.

This chain joins TRBV5-1 and TRBJ2-1, with unresolved D. Trimming shortened V by 5 bases and J by 4 bases, and 4 bases separated the two germline ends. Germline V gene sequence: CDR1 SGHRS, CDR2 YFSETQ. The CDR3 loop spans 11 amino acids. As DNA, the CDR3 is TGCGCCAGCAGTGAGTACAATGAGCAGTTCTTC. Encoded protein: CASSEYNEQFF. Drawing the rest from reference TRBV5-1 and TRBJ2-1, the complete variable domain is KAGVTQTPRYLIKTRGQQVTLSCSPISGHRSVSWYQQTPGQGLQFLFEYFSETQRNKGNFPGRFSGRQFSNSRSEMNVSTLELGDSALYLCASSEYNEQFFGPGTRLTVL.

This chain uses TRBV4-1 with TRBJ2-1; TRBD2 agrees at 9 bases. The germline V gene encodes CDR1 MGHRA and CDR2 YSYEKL. V dropped 2 bases and J dropped 3; count of bases not matched to a gene: 8. CDR3 size: 17 residues. The DNA for the CDR3 is TGCGCCAGCAGCCAATCTAGCGGGACCGGATACTACAATGAGCAGTTCTTC. This sequence encodes CASSQSSGTGYYNEQFF.

The chain combines TRBV18 with TRBJ1-5, with D maybe TRBD1 (6 bases). CDR1 and CDR2 (germline): KGHSH, LQKENI. The CDR3 spans 15 residues. The V end was cut by 6 bases, the J end by 6 bases, with 18 bases between. Here the CDR3 reads CASSPMRTVVQPQHF. DNA of the CDR3: TGTGCCAGCTCCCCTATGAGGACAGTAGTTCAGCCCCAGCATTTT. Based on the CDR3 plus reference TRBV18 and TRBJ1-5, the full variable domain is NAGVMQNPRHLVRRRGQEARLRCSPMKGHSHVYWYRQLPEEGLKFMVYLQKENIIDESGMPKERFSAEFPKEGPSILRIQQVVRGDSAAYFCASSPMRTVVQPQHFGDGTRLSIL.

The rearrangement uses TRBV27 and TRBJ1-5; 8 bases agree with TRBD1. V shed 5 bases, J shed 1 base, and the junction held 7 bases outside the gene matches. The CDR3 is 16 residues long. CDR1 MNHEY and CDR2 SMNVEV come from the germline V gene (reference sequence). The CDR3 coding sequence is TGTGCCAGCAGTCCTCGGACAGGGACGAGCAATCAGCCCCAGCATTTT. Translation gives CASSPRTGTSNQPQHF.